One and the same sample provided the 25 T cell receptor beta chains below, sequenced in a study of T cells expressing NK-cell markers. From its re-call of the 5' RACE reads, TCRdb lists each CDR3 protein once, without DNA. The sample totals 250,000 to 300,000 distinct CDR3 sequences; its top ten clones hold 0.3% to 0.45%. Sequencing was done on a sample of blood T cells: a sorted CD56 or NKG2C T cell subset, CD4+ or CD8+ T cells, or bulk PBMC T cells (not recorded which). All receptors derive from a man younger than 35 in good health.

The chain carries TRBV7-2 and TRBJ2-7. The CDR3 totals 16 residues. The germline V gene encodes CDR1 SGHTA and CDR2 FQGNSA. This CDR3 is CASSLVGQAASYEQYF.

The chain employs TRBV10-3 and TRBJ1-1. CDR1 is ENHRY and CDR2 is SYGVKD in the germline V gene. The CDR3 is 12 amino acids. CDR3 sequence: CAISESGPEAFF.

The gene calls are TRBV19 and TRBJ2-7; with no DNA, the TCRdb D assignment of TRBD2 cannot be verified. The CDR3 runs 14 residues. Germline V CDR1 and CDR2: LNHDA, SQIVND (reference sequence). The CDR3 sequence: CASSIVAGRNEQYF.

The V call is TRBV12-3 or TRBV12-4, the J call TRBJ1-3. The CDR3 runs 16 residues. The CDR3 sequence is CASTKLRGAFGNTIYF.

The gene calls are TRBV7-2 and TRBJ1-2. Germline-derived CDR1 and CDR2 are SGHTA and FQGNSA. The CDR3 spans 13 residues. CDR3 loop: CASSLTPNDGYTF.

The chain recombines TRBV9 with TRBJ2-3; TCRdb outputs TRBD2, but without DNA this stays unchecked. Looked up from germline, CDR1 is SGDLS and CDR2 is YYNGEE. The CDR3 sequence is 14 residues long. The CDR3 loop is CASSAGLRTDTQYF.

The chain combines TRBV29-1 with TRBJ2-5; TCRdb lists TRBD1, though no DNA is available to test this call. There are 14 residues in the CDR3. Germline V gene data show CDR1 as SQVTM and CDR2 as ANQGSEA. The CDR3 sequence is CSVRVYGGSETQYF.

V is TRBV19 and J is TRBJ2-7; TCRdb's D call, TRBD2, is unchecked because there is no DNA. Per germline, CDR1 LNHDA and CDR2 SQIVND (reference sequence). This CDR3 comprises 13 residues. Here the CDR3 reads CATRRGGSYEQYF.

This chain joins TRBV6-5 and TRBJ1-4; TCRdb reports TRBD1, a call that lacks DNA to check it against. This CDR3 contains 14 residues. Germline V CDR1 and CDR2: MNHEY, SVGAGI. CDR3: CASSSRQGIGKLFF.

V usage is TRBV5-1 and J usage is TRBJ2-5; the TRBD2 assignment by TCRdb is unverifiable without DNA. The CDR3 runs 16 residues. Per germline, CDR1 SGHRS and CDR2 YFSETQ. This chain's CDR3 is CASSLVLSGNQETQYF. Together with reference TRBV5-1 and TRBJ2-5, the CDR3 gives the full variable domain: KAGVTQTPRYLIKTRGQQVTLSCSPISGHRSVSWYQQTPGQGLQFLFEYFSETQRNKGNFPGRFSGRQFSNSRSEMNVSTLELGDSALYLCASSLVLSGNQETQYFGPGTRLLVL.

The chain is built from TRBV5-1 and TRBJ2-5; checking the TCRdb D call of TRBD2 is not possible without DNA. CDR3 size: 16 residues. Germline CDR1 is SGHRS and CDR2 is YFSETQ. The CDR3 loop is CASSPALAGSQETQYF.

The V gene is TRBV6-5, the J gene TRBJ2-2; TCRdb proposes TRBD1, but this gene call is untestable without DNA. CDR1 is MNHEY, CDR2 SVGAGI, per germline. The length of the CDR3 is 18 residues. The CDR3 loop reads CASSPSAGSGGYTGELFF.

The chain uses TRBV11-3 and TRBJ1-1; TCRdb lists TRBD1, though no DNA is available to test this call. This CDR3 region has 12 residues. Germline CDR1 SGHNT, CDR2 YENEEA. The CDR3 sequence: CASRSGYTEAFF.

The genes are TRBV10-3 and TRBJ2-7. The germline CDR1 and CDR2 sequences are ENHRY and SYGVKD. The CDR3 contains 14 residues. CDR3: CAISEGLSSYEQYF.

V and J are TRBV11-2 and TRBJ2-1; there is no DNA to check the TCRdb D call of TRBD1. Germline V CDR1 and CDR2: SGHAT, FQNNGV. The CDR3 is 15 amino acids. The CDR3: CASSLDPRRGGEQFF.

This sequence joins TRBV25-1 and TRBJ2-1; TCRdb reports TRBD2, a call that lacks DNA to check it against. CDR3 size: 17 residues. The germline gives CDR1 MGHDK, CDR2 SYGVNS. The CDR3 here is CASSEARGMLSYNEQFF.

The chain has TRBV6-5 and TRBJ2-3; the D call of TRBD2 rests on TCRdb alone, since no DNA is present to check it. The CDR3 consists of 18 residues. The germline CDR1 and CDR2 sequences are MNHEY and SVGAGI. This CDR3 reads CASSYSLAGVRVTDTQYF.

The chain is built from TRBV6-5 and TRBJ2-1; TCRdb reports TRBD2, a call that lacks DNA to check it against. Germline assignment: CDR1 MNHEY and CDR2 SVGAGI. This CDR3 spans 15 amino acids. CDR3: CASHAGTSGRVEQFF.

The chain has TRBV12-3 or TRBV12-4 and TRBJ2-6; TCRdb lists TRBD2, though no DNA is available to test this call. This CDR3 is 18 amino acids long. CDR3 sequence reads: CASRGLAGAQSGANVLTF.

The V and J genes are TRBV10-3 and TRBJ2-1; there is no DNA to check the TCRdb D call of TRBD2. Germline CDR1 ENHRY, CDR2 SYGVKD. CDR3 length equals 14 residues. The CDR3 sequence: CAISASGSWDEQFF.

The V call is TRBV29-1, the J call TRBJ1-1; TCRdb's assignment of TRBD1 cannot be checked, as there is no DNA. Germline V gives CDR1 SQVTM, CDR2 ANQGSEA. This CDR3 has 15 amino acids. CDR3 amino acids: CSVGQGAGMNTEAFF.

The chain is built from TRBV7-8 and TRBJ2-1; absent DNA, TCRdb's TRBD2 call cannot be checked. Germline CDR1 SGHVS, CDR2 FQNEAQ. The CDR3 runs to 13 residues. This CDR3 is CASSIFIAVEQFF. Full variable domain (rest looked up from reference TRBV7-8 and TRBJ2-1): GAGVSQSPRYKVAKRGQDVALRCDPISGHVSLFWYQQALGQGPEFLTYFQNEAQLDKSGLPSDRFFAERPEGSVSTLKIQRTQQEDSAVYLCASSIFIAVEQFFGPGTRLTVL.

J is TRBJ2-5 and V is TRBV12-3 or TRBV12-4; TCRdb's D call of TRBD1 is untestable without DNA. This CDR3 has 13 residues. CDR3 residues: CASRPTGPETQYF.

V gene TRBV4-3 combines with J gene TRBJ1-6; there is no DNA to check the TCRdb D call of TRBD1. Germline-derived CDR1 and CDR2 are LGHNA and YSLEER. The CDR3 spans 19 residues. CDR3 residues: CASSQELPGQGAYNSPLHF.

The chain carries TRBV11-3 and TRBJ1-1. The germline CDR1 and CDR2 sequences are SGHNT and YENEEA. CDR3 length: 14 residues. CDR3 in amino acids: CASSAGRMNTEAFF.